A single TCR beta chain is shown here with its context. The record originates from a study of identical twins. The V gene lost 4 bases and the J gene lost 8 bases, with 14 bases spanning the gap. This CDR3 is 14 amino acids long. Looked up from germline, CDR1 is MGHDK and CDR2 is SYGVNS. Template switching created a universal primer site, and the cDNA included unique molecular identifiers. TCRdb analysed the 5' RACE reads with MiXCR anew, one entry per CDR3 protein. This table has roughly 1,500,000 distinct CDR3 sequences, about 30% appearing once. The gene calls are TRBV25-1 and TRBJ1-4; no reliable D call. The sequence derives from a newborn girl in good health. Material: cord blood. CDR3 in DNA: TGTGCCAGCAGTGGCCCGGGCGCGAGGGAAAAACTGTTTTTT. It encodes CASSGPGAREKLFF.